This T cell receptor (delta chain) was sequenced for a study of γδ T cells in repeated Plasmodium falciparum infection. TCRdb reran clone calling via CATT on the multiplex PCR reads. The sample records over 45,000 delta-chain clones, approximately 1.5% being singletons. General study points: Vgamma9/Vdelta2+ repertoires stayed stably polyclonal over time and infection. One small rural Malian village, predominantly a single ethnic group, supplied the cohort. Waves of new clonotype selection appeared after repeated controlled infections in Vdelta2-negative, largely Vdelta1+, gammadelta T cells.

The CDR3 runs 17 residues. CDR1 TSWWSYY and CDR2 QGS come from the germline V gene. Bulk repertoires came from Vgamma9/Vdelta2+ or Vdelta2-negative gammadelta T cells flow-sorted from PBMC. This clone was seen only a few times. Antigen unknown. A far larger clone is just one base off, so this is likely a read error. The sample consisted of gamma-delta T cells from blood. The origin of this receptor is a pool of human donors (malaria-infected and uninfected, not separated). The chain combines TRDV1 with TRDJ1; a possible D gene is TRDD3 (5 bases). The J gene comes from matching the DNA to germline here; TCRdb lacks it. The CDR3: CALGDPTTAPYTDKLIF. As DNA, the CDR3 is TGTGCCCTTGGGGACCCGACCACGGCACCGTACACCGATAAACTCATCTTT.